This entry lists 19 T cell receptor beta chains sequenced from one sample in a study of T cells in Graves' hyperthyroidism and ophthalmopathy. RNA transcripts provided the source from which TCR beta CDR3 regions were amplified. The TCR CDR3 first-round RT-PCR relied on the HTBI primer set. Each CDR3 protein is one row after TCRdb ran MiXCR on the multiplex PCR reads. Counted here are roughly 57,000 distinct CDR3 sequences, approximately 50% occurring once; the ten biggest clones make up 3% to 4%. Sequenced sample: blood. These receptors all come from a woman aged 60-70 years with Graves' ophthalmopathy.

A note on this clonotype: As the CDR3 is not closed by the conserved phenylalanine or tryptophan, this likely results from a read error. The limits of the CDR3 on the DNA are not certain, so only TCRdb's listed CDR3 is given. The rearrangement joins TRBV20-1 to TRBJ1-6; the D call in the table, TRBD1, was not verified against the DNA. CDR1 DFQATT and CDR2 SNEGSKA come from the germline V gene (reference sequence). The CDR3 region is 11 residues in length, termini included. This CDR3 reads CSAVGDSLMHY.

This clonotype was seen only a few times. The chain recombines TRBV30 with TRBJ1-3, with a possible D match to TRBD1 (5 bases). In germline, CDR1 is GTSNPN, CDR2 SVGIG (reference sequence). This CDR3 has 15 residues. V was cut by 7 bases and J by 5 bases, with 21 bases left in between. The CDR3 protein is CASGGRGGLRNTIYF. CDR3 nucleotide sequence: TGTGCCTCGGGTGGACGTGGGGGATTAAGAAACACCATATATTTT.

Ten or more counts support this clonotype. The chain combines TRBV6-5 with TRBJ1-1; D is unclear. The CDR3 has 16 residues. Looked up from germline, CDR1 is MNHEY and CDR2 is SVGAGI. The V gene lost 0 bases and the J gene lost 5 bases, with 16 bases spanning the gap. CDR3 loop: CASSYSTRGVWTEAFF. The CDR3 bases are TGTGCCAGCAGTTACTCGACGCGGGGAGTATGGACTGAAGCTTTCTTT.

This clonotype has just one count. This sequence joins TRBV12-3 or TRBV12-4 and TRBJ1-2; no clear D gene. The CDR3 has 14 amino acids. Trimming shortened V by 4 bases and J by 1 base, and 10 bases separated the two germline ends. The CDR3 nucleotides read TGTGCCAGCAGTTCGGGAGACGATAACTATGGCTACACCTTC. Its protein is CASSSGDDNYGYTF.

This clonotype was picked up many times. The genes are TRBV6-2 or TRBV6-3 and TRBJ2-7; 14 nucleotides align to TRBD2. The CDR3 totals 19 residues. CDR1 MNHEY and CDR2 SVGEGT come from the germline V gene. V gave up 0 bases and J gave up 3 bases; unmatched junction bases: 10. The CDR3 DNA follows: TGTGCCAGCAGTTACTCGTTGGGACTAGCGGGGGTGGCCGGCTACGAGCAGTACTTC. This codes for CASSYSLGLAGVAGYEQYF.

There are a few counts of this clonotype. This CDR3 is CASRSGTSSYNEQFF. The CDR3 DNA sequence: TGTGCCAGCAGATCCGGGACTAGCTCCTACAATGAGCAGTTCTTC. The gene calls are TRBV7-3 and TRBJ2-1, with 8 nucleotides matching TRBD2. Trimming at V came to 6 bases and at J to 0 bases, leaving 4 bases not matched to a gene. The CDR3 runs to 15 residues. Germline-derived CDR1 and CDR2 are SGHTA and FQGTGA. Full variable domain (missing parts from reference TRBV7-3 and TRBJ2-1): GAGVSQTPSNKVTEKGKYVELRCDPISGHTALYWYRQSLGQGPEFLIYFQGTGAADDSGLPNDRFFAVRPEGSVSTLKIQRTERGDSAVYLCASRSGTSSYNEQFFGPGTRLTVL.

This clonotype was recorded many times. The chain uses TRBV9 and TRBJ1-5, with no clear D. V lost 9 bases and J 1 base, leaving 17 bases between the germline ends. The CDR3 is 15 residues long. In germline, CDR1 is SGDLS, CDR2 YYNGEE. The CDR3 is CAIDREGTSNQPQHF. The CDR3 DNA sequence: TGTGCCATCGATAGGGAGGGTACAAGCAATCAGCCCCAGCATTTT.

Ten or more counts support this clonotype. This chain joins TRBV28 and TRBJ1-6, with D hard to call. The V gene's germline CDR1 is MDHEN and CDR2 SYDVKM. V was clipped by 4 bases and J by 6 bases, with 10 bases between them. This CDR3 is built from 14 residues. The CDR3 DNA follows: TGTGCCAGCAGTTCCTTTACGATTAATTCACCCCTCCACTTT. It encodes CASSSFTINSPLHF.

The J gene is TRBJ1-6, the V gene TRBV20-1, with D tentatively TRBD1 (5 bases). The germline gives CDR1 DFQATT, CDR2 SNEGSKA (reference sequence). The V and J ends lost 3 bases and 2 bases respectively, with 11 bases between them. The CDR3 is made up of 15 amino acids. The CDR3 DNA reads TGCAGTGCTAGTCCTGGGGCTGCCTATAATTCACCCCTCCACTTT. This gives the protein CSASPGAAYNSPLHF.

The chain links TRBV14 to TRBJ1-5; TRBD1 aligns across 7 bases. Germline-derived CDR1 and CDR2 are SGHDN and FVKESK. V shed 4 bases and J 11 bases; nucleotides not matched to a gene: 11. This CDR3 spans 14 amino acids. CDR3 amino acids: CASSRPGGQETQHF. As DNA, the CDR3 is TGTGCCAGCAGCCGTCCAGGGGGGCAAGAGACCCAGCATTTT.

This clonotype was found many times. CDR3: CASSLRLAGGTTDTQYF. The CDR3 DNA sequence: TGTGCCAGCAGCTTAAGGTTGGCGGGAGGGACCACAGATACGCAGTATTTT. J is TRBJ2-3 and V is TRBV7-3; 9 nucleotides agree with TRBD2. CDR1 and CDR2 (germline): SGHTA, FQGTGA. Trimming cost V 1 base and J 2 bases; bases outside gene matches: 7. The CDR3 has 17 residues.

This rearrangement joins TRBV7-6 to TRBJ2-5; no clear D gene. V lost 1 base and J lost 1, with 10 bases in between. The CDR3 extends over 15 amino acids. The germline V gene encodes CDR1 SGHVS and CDR2 FNYEAQ. The CDR3: CASSLEGVPQETQYF. The CDR3 DNA reads as TGTGCCAGCAGCTTAGAGGGCGTGCCCCAAGAGACCCAGTACTTC.

This clonotype was observed a single time. Likely a read error: the CDR3 ends without its conserved phenylalanine or tryptophan. The DNA for the CDR3 is TGTGCCACCAGCCCCGGGACTAGCAGGACCCATGAGCAGTTCCTC. This sequence encodes CATSPGTSRTHEQFL. The V gene is TRBV15, the J gene TRBJ2-1, with 9 bases that match TRBD2. J lost 8 bases, V lost 5 bases, and 10 bases had no gene match. The germline V gene has CDR1 LNHNV and CDR2 YYDKDF (reference sequence). CDR3 length equals 15 residues.

This rearrangement joins TRBV20-1 to TRBJ1-4; D might be TRBD1 (5 bases). CDR1 and CDR2 (germline): DFQATT, SNEGSKA (reference sequence). Trimming removed 0 bases from V and 7 bases from J, with 15 bases in between. The CDR3 runs 15 residues. The CDR3 protein is CSARDLGQGGEKLFF. The DNA for the CDR3 is TGCAGTGCTAGAGATCTGGGGCAGGGAGGTGAAAAACTGTTTTTT.

This clonotype was detected many times. This chain connects TRBV11-2 to TRBJ2-7; no firm D call. Between the trimmed V and J ends, which lost 1 base and 5 bases, there was a span of 3 bases. This CDR3 region has 11 residues. Germline V lookup: CDR1 SGHAT, CDR2 FQNNGV. The CDR3 DNA is TGTGCCAGCAGCTTAGCGGACGAGCAGTACTTC. Its translation: CASSLADEQYF. Combining the CDR3 with reference TRBV11-2 and TRBJ2-7 gives the whole variable domain EAGVAQSPRYKIIEKRQSVAFWCNPISGHATLYWYQQILGQGPKLLIQFQNNGVVDDSQLPKDRFSAERLKGVDSTLKIQPAKLEDSAVYLCASSLADEQYFGPGTRLTVT.

This clonotype was observed many times. The V gene is TRBV20-1, the J gene TRBJ2-4; D unclear. V gave up 7 bases and J gave up 0 bases, with 16 bases separating them. The germline CDR1 and CDR2 sequences are DFQATT and SNEGSKA (reference sequence). CDR3 length: 15 amino acids. The CDR3 is CSVVEFTLAKNIQYF. The CDR3, as DNA: TGCAGTGTAGTGGAGTTCACCTTAGCCAAAAACATTCAGTACTTC.

This clonotype turned up a few times. The chain combines TRBV29-1 with TRBJ2-1, with 7 nucleotides matching TRBD2. Germline CDR1 and CDR2: SQVTM and ANQGSEA. This CDR3 contains 14 residues. After removal of 5 bases from V and 0 bases from J, the junction contained 4 bases not matched to a gene. In DNA form, the CDR3 reads TGCAGCGTTTTAGGCGGGAGCTCCTACAATGAGCAGTTCTTC. The encoded protein is CSVLGGSSYNEQFF.

The V gene is TRBV5-1, the J gene TRBJ1-1; TRBD1 matches at 8 bases. Germline V CDR1 and CDR2: SGHRS, YFSETQ. The CDR3 length is 14 residues. V shed 4 bases and J 1 base; nucleotides not matched to a gene: 3. The DNA for the CDR3 is TGCGCCAGCAGCCTGGACAGGGAGAACACTGAAGCTTTCTTT. Amino acids: CASSLDRENTEAFF.

This clonotype was seen many times. The chain combines TRBV20-1 with TRBJ2-5; TRBD1 matches at 10 bases. Unmatched junction bases numbered 3, after V lost 6 bases and J lost 2 bases. This CDR3 spans 13 amino acids. Germline values: CDR1 DFQATT, CDR2 SNEGSKA (reference sequence). In nucleotides, the CDR3 is TGCAGTGCATGGGACAGGGGTCAAGAGACCCAGTACTTC. Protein product: CSAWDRGQETQYF.